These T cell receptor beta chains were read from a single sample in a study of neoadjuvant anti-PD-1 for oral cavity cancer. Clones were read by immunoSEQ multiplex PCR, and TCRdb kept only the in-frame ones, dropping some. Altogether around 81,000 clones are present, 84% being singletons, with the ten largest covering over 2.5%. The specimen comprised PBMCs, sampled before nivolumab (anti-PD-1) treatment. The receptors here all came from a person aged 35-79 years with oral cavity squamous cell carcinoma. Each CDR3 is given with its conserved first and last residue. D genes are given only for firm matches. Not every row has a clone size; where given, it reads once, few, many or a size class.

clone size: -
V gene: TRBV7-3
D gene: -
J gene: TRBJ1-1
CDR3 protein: CASSLRRGCGTEAFF
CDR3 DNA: TGTGCCAGCAGCCTCAGAAGGGGCTGCGGCACTGAAGCTTTCTTT

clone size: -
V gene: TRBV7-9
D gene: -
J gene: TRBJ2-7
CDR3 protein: CASSFGVNEVEQYF
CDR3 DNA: TGTGCCAGCAGCTTCGGTGTTAATGAAGTCGAGCAGTACTTC

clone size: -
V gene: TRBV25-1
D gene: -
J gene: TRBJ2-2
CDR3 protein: CASREQGLVGELFF
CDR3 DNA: TGTGCCAGCAGGGAACAGGGCCTGGTCGGGGAGCTGTTTTTT

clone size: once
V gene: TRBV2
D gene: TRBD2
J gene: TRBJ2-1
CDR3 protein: CASSVTGTSGNEQFF
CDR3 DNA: TGTGCCAGCAGTGTCACCGGGACTAGCGGAAATGAGCAGTTCTTC

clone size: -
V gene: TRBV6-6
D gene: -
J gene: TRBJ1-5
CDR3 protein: CASSSTQGRAPQHF
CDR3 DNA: TGTGCCAGCAGTTCGACACAGGGACGGGCGCCCCAGCATTTT

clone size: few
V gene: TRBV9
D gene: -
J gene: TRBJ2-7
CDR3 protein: CASSVVSDSYEQYF
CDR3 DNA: TGTGCCAGCAGCGTAGTTTCTGACTCCTACGAGCAGTACTTC

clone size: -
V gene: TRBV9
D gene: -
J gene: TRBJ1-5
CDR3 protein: CASSVAGAGPQHF
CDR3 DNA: TGTGCCAGCAGCGTCGCCGGGGCGGGGCCCCAGCATTTT

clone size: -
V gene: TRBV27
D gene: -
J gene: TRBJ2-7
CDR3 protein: CASSWTEATLYEQYF
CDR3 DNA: TGTGCCAGCAGTTGGACGGAGGCGACACTCTACGAGCAGTACTTC

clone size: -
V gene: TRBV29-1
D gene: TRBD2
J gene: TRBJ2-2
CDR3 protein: CSVWARGEGGGELFF
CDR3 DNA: TGCAGCGTTTGGGCGAGAGGGGAGGGTGGCGGGGAGCTGTTTTTT

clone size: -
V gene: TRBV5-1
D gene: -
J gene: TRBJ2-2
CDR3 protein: CASSLEGRAPKWDTGELFF
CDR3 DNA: TGCGCCAGCAGCTTGGAAGGGCGAGCGCCCAAGTGGGACACCGGGGAGCTGTTTTTT

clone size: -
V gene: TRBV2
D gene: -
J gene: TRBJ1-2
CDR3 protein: CASSDSGYTF
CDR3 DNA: TGTGCCAGCAGTGACAGTGGCTACACCTTC

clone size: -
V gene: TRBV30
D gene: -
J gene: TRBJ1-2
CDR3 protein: CAWSVQTGYGYTF
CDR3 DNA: TGTGCCTGGAGTGTACAGACCGGCTATGGCTACACCTTC

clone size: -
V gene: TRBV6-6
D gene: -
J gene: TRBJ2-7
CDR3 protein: CASRPQQITSSYEQYF
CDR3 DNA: TGTGCCAGCCGGCCTCAACAGATAACAAGCTCCTACGAGCAGTACTTC

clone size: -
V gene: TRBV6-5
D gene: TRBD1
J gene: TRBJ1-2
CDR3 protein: CASSYGQGSSGYTF
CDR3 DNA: TGTGCCAGCAGTTACGGACAGGGTTCCAGTGGCTACACCTTC

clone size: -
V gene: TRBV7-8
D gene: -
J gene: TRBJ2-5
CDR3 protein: CASSRIEETQYF
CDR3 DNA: TGTGCCAGCAGCCGTATCGAAGAGACCCAGTACTTC

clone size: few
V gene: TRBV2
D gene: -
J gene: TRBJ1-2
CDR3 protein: CASREPNYGYTF
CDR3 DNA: TGTGCCAGCAGGGAACCTAACTATGGCTACACCTTC

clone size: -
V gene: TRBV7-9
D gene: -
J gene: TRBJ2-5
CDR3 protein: CASSQTGRETQYF
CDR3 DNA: TGTGCCAGCAGCCAAACAGGGAGGGAGACCCAGTACTTC

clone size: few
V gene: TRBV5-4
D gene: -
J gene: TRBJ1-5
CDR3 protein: CASSSRESAQPQHF
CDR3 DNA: TGTGCCAGCAGCTCCCGGGAATCCGCTCAGCCCCAGCATTTT

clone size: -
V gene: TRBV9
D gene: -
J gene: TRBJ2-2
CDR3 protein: CASSPRWRDTGELFF
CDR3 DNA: TGTGCCAGCAGCCCACGTTGGCGCGACACCGGGGAGCTGTTTTTT

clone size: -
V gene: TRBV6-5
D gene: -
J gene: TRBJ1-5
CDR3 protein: CASSYGPGQPQHF
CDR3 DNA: TGTGCCAGCAGTTACGGGCCGGGTCAGCCCCAGCATTTT

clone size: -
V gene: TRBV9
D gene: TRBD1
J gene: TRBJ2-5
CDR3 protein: CASSAGQGLTQYF
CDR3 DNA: TGTGCCAGCAGCGCGGGACAGGGGCTAACCCAGTACTTC

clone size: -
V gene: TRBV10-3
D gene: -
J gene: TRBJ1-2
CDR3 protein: CAISESQRAWGYTF
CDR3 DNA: TGTGCCATCAGTGAGTCCCAAAGGGCTTGGGGCTACACCTTC

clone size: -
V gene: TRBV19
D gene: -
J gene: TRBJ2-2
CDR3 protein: CASSLQTSPTGELFF
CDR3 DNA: TGTGCCAGTAGTCTCCAGACTAGTCCCACCGGGGAGCTGTTTTTT

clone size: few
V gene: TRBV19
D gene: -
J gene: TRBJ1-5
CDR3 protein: CASSIGTNQPQHF
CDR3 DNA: TGTGCCAGTAGTATTGGGACGAATCAGCCCCAGCATTTT